This T cell receptor beta chain emerged from a study of OX40 agonist ivuxolimab in advanced cancers. Whole-study results and caveats: Compared with CD4+, CD8+ T cells on average had more expanded clones. Partial responders at 0.1-3.0 mg/kg had among the lowest clonal expansion.

This CDR3 comprises 16 residues. CDR1 MDHEN and CDR2 SYDVKM come from the germline V gene. Trimming removed 5 bases from V and 6 bases from J; junction bases left unmatched: 11. To note about this clone: Its antigen is not identified.

This table comes from immunoSEQ multiplex PCR, and its TCRdb copy is limited to in-frame clones, with some not included. The sample records 33,000 or so clones, around 87% being singletons. At baseline, cycle 4 day 1, and cycle 7 day 1, blood was sampled. The specimen was CD4+ or CD8+ T cells sorted from blood, collected in a trial of the OX40 agonist ivuxolimab. This rearrangement joins TRBV28 to TRBJ2-3, with 10 nucleotides matching TRBD2. The receptor's source is an adult with an advanced solid tumor such as melanoma, head and neck, liver or kidney cancer. CDR3: CASSPVSGRGADTQYF. DNA for the CDR3: TGTGCCAGCAGTCCAGTCAGCGGGAGGGGGGCGGATACGCAGTATTTT.